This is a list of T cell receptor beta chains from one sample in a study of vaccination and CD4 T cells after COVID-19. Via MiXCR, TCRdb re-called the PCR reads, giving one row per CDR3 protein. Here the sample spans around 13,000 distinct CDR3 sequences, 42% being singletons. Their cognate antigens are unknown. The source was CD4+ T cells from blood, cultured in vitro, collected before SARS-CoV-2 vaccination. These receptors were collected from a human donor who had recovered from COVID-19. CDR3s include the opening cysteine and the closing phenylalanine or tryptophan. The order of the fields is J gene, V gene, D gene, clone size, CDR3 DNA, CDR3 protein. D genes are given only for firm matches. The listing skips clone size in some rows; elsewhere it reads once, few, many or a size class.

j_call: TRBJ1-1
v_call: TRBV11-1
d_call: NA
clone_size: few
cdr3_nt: TGTGCCAGCACCCACGCCGGGGGTTCTGAAGCTTTCTTT
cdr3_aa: CASTHAGGSEAFF

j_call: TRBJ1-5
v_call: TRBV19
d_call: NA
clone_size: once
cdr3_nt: TGTGCCAGTAGTATTAGCAGCAATCAGCCCCAGCATTTT
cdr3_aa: CASSISSNQPQHF

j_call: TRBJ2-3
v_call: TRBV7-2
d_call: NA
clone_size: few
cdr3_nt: TGTGCCAGCAGCTCAGGTCCCCAAGATACGCAGTATTTT
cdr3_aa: CASSSGPQDTQYF

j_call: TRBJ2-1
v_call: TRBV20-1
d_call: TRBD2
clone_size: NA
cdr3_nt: TGCAGTGCTAGAGATCTCCAGCGGGAGGTTTACAATGAGCAGTTCTTC
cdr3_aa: CSARDLQREVYNEQFF

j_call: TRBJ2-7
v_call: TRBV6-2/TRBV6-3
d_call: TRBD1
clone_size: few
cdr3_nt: TGTGCCAGCAGAGCAACAGGGGGCCACTCCTACGAGCAGTACTTC
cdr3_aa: CASRATGGHSYEQYF

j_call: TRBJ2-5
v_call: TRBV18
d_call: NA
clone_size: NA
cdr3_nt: TGTGCCAGCTCACCAAAAACAGGGTCTGGAGAGACCCAGTACTTC
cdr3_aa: CASSPKTGSGETQYF

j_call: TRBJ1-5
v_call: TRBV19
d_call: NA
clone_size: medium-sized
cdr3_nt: TGTGCCAGTAGTATTGTTTTGGGGGGGCAGCCCCAGCATTTT
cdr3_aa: CASSIVLGGQPQHF

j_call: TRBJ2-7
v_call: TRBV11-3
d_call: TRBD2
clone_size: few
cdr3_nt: TGTGCCAGCAGCGGTTATAGCGGGAGCCACGAGCAGTACTTC
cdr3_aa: CASSGYSGSHEQYF

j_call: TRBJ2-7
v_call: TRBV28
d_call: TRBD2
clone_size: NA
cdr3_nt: TGTGCCAGCAGTTTGGGACCTAGCGGGAGATTCTACGAGCAGTACTTC
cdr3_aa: CASSLGPSGRFYEQYF

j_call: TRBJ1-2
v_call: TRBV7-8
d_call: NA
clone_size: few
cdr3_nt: TGTGCCAGCAGCTTACAATCGGGGACGGCCAACTATGGCTACACCTTC
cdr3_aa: CASSLQSGTANYGYTF

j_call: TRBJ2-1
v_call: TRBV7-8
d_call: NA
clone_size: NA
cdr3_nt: TGTGCCAGCAGCTTGGGTGCTCGGGCTTCCTACAATGAGCAGTTCTTC
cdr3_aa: CASSLGARASYNEQFF